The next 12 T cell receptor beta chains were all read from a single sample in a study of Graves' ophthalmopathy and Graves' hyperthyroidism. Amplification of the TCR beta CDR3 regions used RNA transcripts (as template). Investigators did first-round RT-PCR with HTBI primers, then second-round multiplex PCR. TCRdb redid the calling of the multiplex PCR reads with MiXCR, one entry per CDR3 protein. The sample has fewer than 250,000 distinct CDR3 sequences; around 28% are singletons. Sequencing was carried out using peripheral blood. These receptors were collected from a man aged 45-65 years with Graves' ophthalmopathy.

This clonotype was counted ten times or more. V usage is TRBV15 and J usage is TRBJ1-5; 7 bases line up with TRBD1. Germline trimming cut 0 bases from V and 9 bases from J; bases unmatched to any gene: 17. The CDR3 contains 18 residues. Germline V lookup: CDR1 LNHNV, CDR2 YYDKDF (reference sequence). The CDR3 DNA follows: TGTGCCACCAGCAGAGACGGTTCCGGGACAGTGATTTTTTGGCCCCAGCATTTT. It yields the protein CATSRDGSGTVIFWPQHF.

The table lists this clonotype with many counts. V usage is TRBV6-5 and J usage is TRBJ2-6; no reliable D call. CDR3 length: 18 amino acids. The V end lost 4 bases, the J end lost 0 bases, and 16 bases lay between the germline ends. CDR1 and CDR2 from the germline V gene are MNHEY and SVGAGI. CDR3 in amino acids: CASSWRARLSSGANVLTF. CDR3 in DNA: TGTGCCAGCAGTTGGAGAGCCCGCCTTTCCTCTGGGGCCAACGTCCTGACTTTC.

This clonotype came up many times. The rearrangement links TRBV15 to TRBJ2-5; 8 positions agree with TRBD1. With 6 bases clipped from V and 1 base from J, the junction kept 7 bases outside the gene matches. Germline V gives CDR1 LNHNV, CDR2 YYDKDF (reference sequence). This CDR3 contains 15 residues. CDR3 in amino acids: CATRIDRGAQETQYF. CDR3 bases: TGTGCCACCAGGATAGACAGGGGAGCCCAAGAGACCCAGTACTTC.

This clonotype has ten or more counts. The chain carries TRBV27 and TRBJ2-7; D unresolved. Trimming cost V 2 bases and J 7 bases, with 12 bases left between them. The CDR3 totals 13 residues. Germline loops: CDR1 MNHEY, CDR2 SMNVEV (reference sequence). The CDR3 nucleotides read TGTGCCAGCAGTTTAAAAGGAGTGTATGAGCAGTACTTC. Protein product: CASSLKGVYEQYF.

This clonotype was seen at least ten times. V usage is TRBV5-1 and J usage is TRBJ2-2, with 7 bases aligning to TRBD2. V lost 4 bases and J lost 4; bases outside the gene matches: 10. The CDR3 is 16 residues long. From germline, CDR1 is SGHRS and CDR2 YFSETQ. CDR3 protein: CASSIMTSPVTGELFF. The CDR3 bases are TGCGCCAGCAGCATTATGACTAGCCCTGTCACCGGGGAGCTGTTTTTT.

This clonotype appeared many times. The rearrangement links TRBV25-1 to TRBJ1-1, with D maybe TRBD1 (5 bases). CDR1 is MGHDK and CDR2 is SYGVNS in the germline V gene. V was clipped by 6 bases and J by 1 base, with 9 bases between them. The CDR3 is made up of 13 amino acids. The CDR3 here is CASRTDKNTEAFF. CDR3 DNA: TGTGCCAGCAGGACAGACAAGAACACTGAAGCTTTCTTT. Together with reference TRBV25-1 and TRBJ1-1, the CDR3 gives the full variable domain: EADIYQTPRYLVIGTGKKITLECSQTMGHDKMYWYQQDPGMELHLIHYSYGVNSTEKGDLSSESTVSRIRTEHFPLTLESARPSHTSQYLCASRTDKNTEAFFGQGTRLTVV.

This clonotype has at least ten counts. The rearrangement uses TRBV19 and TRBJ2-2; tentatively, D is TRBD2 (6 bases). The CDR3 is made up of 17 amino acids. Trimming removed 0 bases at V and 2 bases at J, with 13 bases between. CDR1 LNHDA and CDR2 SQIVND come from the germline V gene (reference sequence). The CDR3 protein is CASSIDRGTFNTGELFF. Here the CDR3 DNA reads TGTGCCAGTAGTATAGACCGGGGGACCTTCAACACCGGGGAGCTGTTTTTT.

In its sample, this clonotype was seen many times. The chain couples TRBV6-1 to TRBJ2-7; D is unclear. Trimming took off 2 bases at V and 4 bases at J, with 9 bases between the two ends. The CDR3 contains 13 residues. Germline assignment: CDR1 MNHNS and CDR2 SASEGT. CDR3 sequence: CASSEKVWYEQYF. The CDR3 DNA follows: TGTGCCAGCAGTGAAAAGGTCTGGTACGAGCAGTACTTC.

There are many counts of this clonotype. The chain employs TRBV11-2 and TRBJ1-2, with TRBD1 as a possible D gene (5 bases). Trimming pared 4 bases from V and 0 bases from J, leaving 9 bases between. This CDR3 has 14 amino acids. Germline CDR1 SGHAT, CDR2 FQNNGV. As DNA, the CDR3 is TGTGCCAGCAGCTCCATCAGGGCTAACTATGGCTACACCTTC. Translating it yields CASSSIRANYGYTF.

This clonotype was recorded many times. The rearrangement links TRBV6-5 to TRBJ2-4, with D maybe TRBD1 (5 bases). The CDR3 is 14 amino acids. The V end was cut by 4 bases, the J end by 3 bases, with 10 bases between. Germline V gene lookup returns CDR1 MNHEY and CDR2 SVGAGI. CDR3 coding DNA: TGTGCCAGCAGTTGGGGCGGTGACAAAAACATTCAGTACTTC. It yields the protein CASSWGGDKNIQYF.

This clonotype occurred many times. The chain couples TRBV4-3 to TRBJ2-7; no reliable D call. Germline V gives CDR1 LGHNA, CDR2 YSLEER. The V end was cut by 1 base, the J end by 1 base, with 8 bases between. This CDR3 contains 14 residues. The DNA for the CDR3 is TGCGCCAGCAGCCAAGTGAGGAGTTCCTACGAGCAGTACTTC. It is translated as CASSQVRSSYEQYF.

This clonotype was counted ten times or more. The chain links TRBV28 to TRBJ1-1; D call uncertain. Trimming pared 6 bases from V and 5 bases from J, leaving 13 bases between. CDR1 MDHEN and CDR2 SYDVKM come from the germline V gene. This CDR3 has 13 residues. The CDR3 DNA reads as TGTGCCAGCAGGGGCGGAGTGGGGACTGAAGCTTTCTTT. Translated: CASRGGVGTEAFF. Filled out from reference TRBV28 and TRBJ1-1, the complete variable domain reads DVKVTQSSRYLVKRTGEKVFLECVQDMDHENMFWYRQDPGLGLRLIYFSYDVKMKEKGDIPEGYSVSREKKERFSLILESASTNQTSMYLCASRGGVGTEAFFGQGTRLTVV.